One and the same sample provided the 16 T cell receptor beta chains below, sequenced in a study of shared clonotypes between healthy human individuals. The table came from immunoSEQ multiplex PCR; TCRdb's copy has only in-frame clones and leaves some out. This table has about 480,000 clones, over 60% appearing once. Sequenced material: PBMCs. The receptors derive from a woman in her forties in good health. Some clones in this sample may be carry-over from other donors' samples.

V usage is TRBV27 and J usage is TRBJ2-5; D ambiguous. CDR1 and CDR2 (germline): MNHEY, SMNVEV (reference sequence). This CDR3 is 14 amino acids long. Here the CDR3 DNA reads TGTGTCATACTTCACTCGGTGAGCCAAGAGACCCAGTACTTC. It is translated as CVILHSVSQETQYF.

The chain carries TRBV9 and TRBJ1-5; a possible D gene is TRBD1 (5 bases). The CDR3 sequence is 17 residues long. V lost 0 bases, J lost 5 bases, and 18 bases lay in between. Germline lookup yields CDR1 SGDLS and CDR2 YYNGEE. As DNA, the CDR3 is TGTGCCAGCAGCGTAGCTACCGGGGGACGAGGAGATCAGCCCCAGCATTTT. Protein product: CASSVATGGRGDQPQHF.

The chain links TRBV28 to TRBJ2-7, with 16 bases fitting TRBD2. Trimming at V came to 5 bases and at J to 5 bases, leaving 9 bases not matched to a gene. Germline values: CDR1 MDHEN, CDR2 SYDVKM. The CDR3 is 17 residues long. The CDR3 loop is CASSGPGLAGGPHEQYF. CDR3 in DNA: TGTGCCAGCAGTGGCCCGGGACTAGCGGGAGGGCCCCACGAGCAGTACTTC. Looking up the rest from reference TRBV28 and TRBJ2-7 gives the full variable domain: DVKVTQSSRYLVKRTGEKVFLECVQDMDHENMFWYRQDPGLGLRLIYFSYDVKMKEKGDIPEGYSVSREKKERFSLILESASTNQTSMYLCASSGPGLAGGPHEQYFGPGTRLTVT.

The V call is TRBV7-9, the J call TRBJ2-5; tentative D call: TRBD1 (6 bases). The DNA end is more similar to TRBJ2-7, so the J call may be wrong. From germline, CDR1 is SEHNR and CDR2 FQNEAQ (reference sequence). CDR3 length equals 15 residues. The CDR3 region is CASSFPGHRSYEQYF. DNA of the CDR3: TGTGCCAGCAGCTTCCCGGGACACCGATCCTACGAGCAGTACTTC.

This clone appeared once. J is TRBJ2-3 and V is TRBV27, with 7 positions matching TRBD2. Trimming took 9 bases from V and 2 from J; bases not matched to a gene: 5. Per germline, CDR1 MNHEY and CDR2 SMNVEV (reference sequence). The CDR3 contains 13 residues. CDR3 region: CASTSATTDTQYF. In nucleotides, the CDR3 is TGTGCCAGTACTAGCGCGACCACAGATACGCAGTATTTT.

The chain joins TRBV19 to TRBJ2-7; D is uncertain. The CDR3 covers 14 residues. Deletions cut 1 base from V and 0 bases from J, with 7 bases between. The germline gives CDR1 LNHDA, CDR2 SQIVND (reference sequence). The CDR3 coding sequence is TGTGCCAGTAGTATAGGCCACAGCTCCTACGAGCAGTACTTC. This codes for CASSIGHSSYEQYF.

This sequence joins TRBV6-1 and TRBJ2-3; the D is unclear. V shed 1 base and J shed 4 bases, with 12 bases lying between them. CDR1 and CDR2 (germline): MNHNS, SASEGT. The CDR3 consists of 15 residues. DNA for the CDR3: TGTGCCAGCAGTGAAGGGGCTGGCAGCGCAGATACGCAGTATTTT. It encodes CASSEGAGSADTQYF.

The rearrangement joins TRBV10-2 to TRBJ1-1, with D unclear. Germline V gene sequence: CDR1 WSHSY, CDR2 SAAADI. This CDR3 has 14 residues. The V end was cut by 5 bases, the J end by 6 bases, with 16 bases between. The DNA of the CDR3 is TGCGCCAGCAGTTTCGCCGGAACTGTCGCTGAAGCTTTCTTT. Amino acids: CASSFAGTVAEAFF.

A remark on this clone: The sample has other DNA sequences that encode this CDR3 too. This chain links TRBV2 with TRBJ1-1, with D unresolved. V lost 1 base and J 0 bases, leaving 6 bases between the germline ends. Looked up from germline, CDR1 is SNHLY and CDR2 is FYNNEI. The CDR3 is 14 residues long. The CDR3: CASSEDRVNTEAFF. In DNA, the CDR3 is TGTGCCAGCAGTGAAGATCGCGTGAACACTGAAGCTTTCTTT.

V is TRBV9 and J is TRBJ1-2, with D perhaps TRBD1 (5 bases). The germline V and J ends were trimmed by 5 bases and 4 bases, with 15 bases remaining between them. Per the germline V gene, CDR1 is SGDLS and CDR2 is YYNGEE. The CDR3 is made up of 14 amino acids. CDR3 sequence reads: CASSSGRGSYGYTF. The CDR3 DNA is TGTGCCAGCAGTTCAGGGAGGGGCTCCTATGGCTACACCTTC. Complete variable domain (other parts from reference TRBV9 and TRBJ1-2): DSGVTQTPKHLITATGQRVTLRCSPRSGDLSVYWYQQSLDQGLQFLIQYYNGEERAKGNILERFSAQQFPDLHSELNLSSLELGDSALYFCASSSGRGSYGYTFGSGTRLTVV.

The gene calls are TRBV27 and TRBJ1-2; no clear D. Germline V gene data show CDR1 as MNHEY and CDR2 as SMNVEV (reference sequence). This CDR3 is built from 13 residues. The germline V and J ends were trimmed by 2 bases and 4 bases, with 8 bases remaining between them. The CDR3 here is CASSLGESYGYTF. CDR3 nucleotide sequence: TGTGCCAGCAGTTTAGGGGAAAGCTATGGCTACACCTTC.

The J gene is TRBJ2-1, the V gene TRBV5-1; 10 bases fit TRBD2. The CDR3 has 16 residues. The V gene end was trimmed by 4 bases and the J gene end by 9 bases; junction bases not matched to a gene: 13. Germline V CDR1 and CDR2: SGHRS, YFSETQ. Here the CDR3 DNA reads TGCGCCAGCAGCACCCCTAGCGGGAGCGGATCCGGTGAGCAGTTCTTC. It encodes CASSTPSGSGSGEQFF.

This chain uses TRBV7-9 with TRBJ1-2, with a tentative D call TRBD1 (5 bases). The V end lost 0 bases, the J end lost 4 bases, and 9 bases lay between the germline ends. This CDR3 has 14 amino acids. The germline V gene encodes CDR1 SEHNR and CDR2 FQNEAQ (reference sequence). The CDR3 bases are TGTGCCAGCAGCTTAGCACTACAGGTCTATGGCTACACCTTC. Residues: CASSLALQVYGYTF. Drawing the rest from reference TRBV7-9 and TRBJ1-2, the complete variable domain is DTGVSQNPRHKITKRGQNVTFRCDPISEHNRLYWYRQTLGQGPEFLTYFQNEAQLEKSRLLSDRFSAERPKGSFSTLEIQRTEQGDSAMYLCASSLALQVYGYTFGSGTRLTVV.

The rearrangement links TRBV6-6 to TRBJ2-2, with D tentatively TRBD1 (7 bases). The CDR3 has 15 amino acids. The V end lost 6 bases, the J end lost 2 bases, and 13 bases lay between the germline ends. Germline V lookup: CDR1 MNHNY, CDR2 SVGAGI (reference sequence). The CDR3 region is CASRAGQTNTGELFF. The DNA for the CDR3 is TGTGCCAGCAGGGCGGGACAGACCAACACCGGGGAGCTGTTTTTT.

The count of this clone is one. The chain links TRBV7-2 to TRBJ1-2; D gene uncertain. Germline V lookup: CDR1 SGHTA, CDR2 FQGNSA. V was pared by 2 bases and J by 4 bases, with 8 bases between. The CDR3 is 13 residues long. The CDR3 spells CASSLLYLYGYTF. The CDR3 DNA follows: TGTGCCAGCAGCTTACTTTATCTCTATGGCTACACCTTC.

As DNA, the CDR3 is TGTGCCAGCAGCTTGGATACAGGGTGGGGTGTCGCTTTCTTT. It yields the protein CASSLDTGWGVAFF. The rearrangement links TRBV5-5 to TRBJ1-1; TRBD1 is a possible D gene (6 bases). Trimming took 0 bases from V and 11 from J, leaving 17 bases between them. The CDR3 loop spans 14 amino acids. Germline values: CDR1 SGHKS, CDR2 YYEKEE (reference sequence).